This T cell receptor (beta chain) stems from a study of CD8 T cells in Susac syndrome. Random hexamers primed reverse transcription of 0.5 to 1 ug RNA. Amplification of TCR beta CDR3 used immunoSEQ multiplex PCR across 54 Vbeta and 13 Jbeta. TCRdb analysed the immunoSEQ multiplex PCR reads with MiXCR anew, one entry per CDR3 protein. The sample contains some 150,000 distinct CDR3 sequences, just under 95% of which appear only once. Sequencing of TCR beta was carried out in blood CD8+ and CD4+ T cells. Relapsing-remitting disease, either stable or active, was present in the treatment-naive patients who were the multiple sclerosis controls. The receptor was isolated from a human donor with multiple sclerosis. Sequences were obtained from CD8+ T cells from PBMCs.

CDR3 sequence reads: CASSRSSNQPQHF. The DNA of the CDR3 is TGTGCCAGCAGCCGTTCCAGCAATCAGCCCCAGCATTTT. J is TRBJ1-5 and V is TRBV27; no reliable D call. This CDR3 region has 13 residues. Germline loops: CDR1 MNHEY, CDR2 SMNVEV (reference sequence). V lost 6 bases, J lost 1 base, and 7 bases lay in between.